These T cell receptor beta chains were read from a single sample in a study of human T cells and chemical hapten exposure. TCRdb itself ran the RACE reads through MiXCR, one entry per CDR3 protein. The data hold fewer than 300,000 distinct CDR3 sequences, with more than 6.5% observed a single time. The material was whole blood, obtained in connection with sensitization to the hapten diphenylcyclopropenone (DPC). The source of these receptors is a woman between 35 and 50 years old with alopecia areata. Some clones in this sample may be carry-over from other donors' samples. Both conserved end residues are part of each CDR3. D genes are given only for firm matches. Rows give clone size only sometimes, using once, few, many, or a class for an expanded clone.

V gene	clone size	D gene	J gene	CDR3 protein	CDR3 DNA
TRBV7-3	many	TRBD1	TRBJ2-2	CASSSQGASNTGELFF	TGTGCCAGCAGCTCGCAGGGGGCGTCGAACACCGGGGAGCTGTTTTTT
TRBV20-1	.	TRBD1	TRBJ2-7	CSAPGQGHEQYF	TGCAGTGCTCCGGGACAGGGCCACGAGCAGTACTTC
TRBV11-3	many	TRBD1	TRBJ2-2	CASSPRTGVTNTGELFF	TGTGCCAGCAGCCCCCGGACAGGGGTAACCAACACCGGGGAGCTGTTTTTT
TRBV29-1	many	TRBD1	TRBJ2-7	CSVKLLPGQGARIEQYF	TGCAGCGTTAAGCTCCTACCGGGACAGGGGGCGCGTATCGAGCAGTACTTC
TRBV5-1	few	.	TRBJ1-4	CASSLTTTNEKLFF	TGCGCCAGCAGCTTGACAACAACTAATGAAAAACTGTTTTTT
TRBV10-3	.	.	TRBJ1-2	CAIGSPGQSSNYGYTF	TGTGCCATCGGGAGCCCTGGACAGTCCTCTAACTATGGCTACACCTTC
TRBV6-5	many	.	TRBJ2-7	CASSYSSGSSYEQYF	TGTGCCAGCAGTTACTCATCAGGTTCCTCCTACGAGCAGTACTTC
TRBV5-1	.	.	TRBJ2-3	CASSLEAVSTDTQYF	TGCGCCAGCAGCTTGGAAGCGGTTAGCACAGATACGCAGTATTTT
TRBV7-2	.	TRBD2	TRBJ2-7	CASSPSLGLAGGNVEQYF	TGTGCCAGCAGCCCATCCCTAGGACTAGCGGGAGGGAACGTCGAGCAGTACTTC
TRBV5-6	.	TRBD1	TRBJ2-3	CASSLGPGQITDTQYF	TGTGCCAGCAGCTTGGGACCGGGACAGATCACAGATACGCAGTATTTT
TRBV5-1	few	TRBD1	TRBJ2-7	CASSSTGQSSYEQYF	TGCGCCAGCAGCTCTACGGGACAGAGTTCGTACGAGCAGTACTTC